This T cell receptor (beta chain) emerged from a study of blood T cell repertoires in COVID-19. Generated by immunoSEQ multiplex PCR, the TCRdb table keeps only in-frame clones and is missing some. Of around 160,000 clones in the sample, around 83% are singletons; the top ten hold 5.8%. Those who participated ranged in age from about 18 to 89 years and resided in around 22 US areas. Membership in each cohort depended on participant-reported clinical history. V lost 6 bases, J lost 5 bases, and 23 bases lay in between. The germline CDR1 and CDR2 sequences are LGHNT and FRNRAP. The CDR3 has 16 residues.

The clonotype originates from a woman aged 45-65 years who had been exposed to COVID-19. The sequenced sample consisted of PBMCs or T cells enriched from blood (not recorded which). The rearrangement joins TRBV12-5 to TRBJ2-7; TRBD1 is a possible D gene (6 bases). The CDR3 region has the DNA TGTGCTAGTGGCAACCCTCTAGGGGGAGTAGGCGACGAGCAGTACTTC. Translated, it gives CASGNPLGGVGDEQYF.